Listed here are 18 T cell receptor beta chains from one sample, sequenced in a study of T cell responses to AZD1222 COVID-19 vaccine. Profiling relied on immunoSEQ multiplex PCR, and the TCRdb table lists in-frame clones only, not all of them. The repertoire holds about 150,000 clones, with more than 80% as singletons. The input for sequencing was peripheral blood, taken 28 days after the second AZD1222 dose. These receptors were collected from an adult who received the AZD1222 COVID-19 vaccine.

The V gene is TRBV5-8, the J gene TRBJ1-6; 7 bases line up with TRBD1. The V segment lost 3 bases and the J segment 7 bases; nucleotides outside the gene matches: 7. The CDR3 extends over 15 amino acids. Germline CDR1 is SGHTS and CDR2 is YDEGEE. DNA for the CDR3: TGTGCCAGCAGCTGGGCCGGGACAGACAATTCACCCCTCCACTTT. Translated: CASSWAGTDNSPLHF. Using reference TRBV5-8 and TRBJ1-6 for the parts outside the CDR3, the full variable domain is EAGVTQSPTHLIKTRGQQATLRCSPISGHTSVYWYQQALGLGLQFLLWYDEGEERNRGNFPPRFSGRQFPNYSSELNVNALELEDSALYLCASSWAGTDNSPLHFGNGTRLTVT.

The rearrangement links TRBV6-1 to TRBJ1-1; D is possibly TRBD1 (6 bases). The CDR3 runs to 14 residues. Germline values: CDR1 MNHNS, CDR2 SASEGT. The germline V and J ends were trimmed by 3 bases and 8 bases, with 16 bases remaining between them. The CDR3 loop is CASSEGGGLKEAFF. CDR3 DNA: TGTGCCAGCAGTGAGGGAGGGGGACTGAAGGAAGCTTTCTTT.

This clone was recorded only once. V and J are TRBV5-6 and TRBJ2-5; 10 positions agree with TRBD2. J lost 8 bases, V lost 2 bases, and 9 bases had no gene match. The CDR3 has 15 residues. CDR1 SGHDT and CDR2 YYEEEE come from the germline V gene. As DNA, the CDR3 is TGTGCCAGCAGCTTCCAAGCGGGAGGGTTTCGAACCCAGTACTTC. Translated, it gives CASSFQAGGFRTQYF.

The chain joins TRBV7-9 to TRBJ1-5, with TRBD1 matching over 11 bases. Per germline, CDR1 SEHNR and CDR2 FQNEAQ (reference sequence). V shed 4 bases and J 2 bases; nucleotides not matched to a gene: 4. The CDR3 is 16 amino acids. This chain's CDR3 is CASSSDRGPGNQPQHF. CDR3 in DNA: TGTGCCAGCAGCTCGGACAGGGGGCCCGGCAATCAGCCCCAGCATTTT.

This chain links TRBV10-3 with TRBJ2-1; 13 nucleotides match TRBD2. The J segment lost 5 bases and the V segment lost 2 bases, leaving 0 bases of the junction unmatched. Germline V lookup: CDR1 ENHRY, CDR2 SYGVKD. The CDR3 totals 15 residues. CDR3 nucleotide sequence: TGTGCCATCAGTGAGACTAGCGGGAGGGACAATGAGCAGTTCTTC. Its translation is CAISETSGRDNEQFF.

The genes are TRBV6-2 or TRBV6-3 and TRBJ2-7, with 9 bases lining up with TRBD2. Germline CDR1 and CDR2: MNHEY and SVGEGT. This CDR3 is built from 15 residues. The V segment lost 2 bases and the J segment 4 bases; nucleotides outside the gene matches: 6. CDR3 nucleotide sequence: TGTGCCAGCAGTTACGGGGCGGGAGGGCCTTACGAGCAGTACTTC. Translation gives CASSYGAGGPYEQYF.

The chain links TRBV9 to TRBJ2-1; 8 bases fit TRBD2. The CDR3 spans 17 residues. The V and J ends lost 0 bases and 3 bases, in that order; junction bases with no gene match: 8. Germline lookup yields CDR1 SGDLS and CDR2 YYNGEE. CDR3 protein: CASSVDGSGGFYNEQFF. The CDR3 DNA is TGTGCCAGCAGCGTAGACGGAAGCGGGGGATTCTACAATGAGCAGTTCTTC.

The V and J genes are TRBV30 and TRBJ2-3; either TRBD1 or TRBD2 may fit D (6 bases each). Germline assignment: CDR1 GTSNPN and CDR2 SVGIG (reference sequence). Trimming pared 0 bases from V and 0 bases from J, leaving 19 bases between. The CDR3 contains 18 residues. The CDR3 is CAWSVGGLGALSTDTQYF. CDR3 sequence (DNA): TGTGCCTGGAGTGTAGGGGGGCTAGGAGCGCTAAGCACAGATACGCAGTATTTT.

This chain uses TRBV4-1 with TRBJ2-3; D unclear. Germline V lookup: CDR1 MGHRA, CDR2 YSYEKL. The CDR3 loop spans 14 amino acids. V lost 3 bases and J lost 0, with 7 bases in between. The CDR3 nucleotides are TGCGCCAGCAGCCAGCCGGGTAGCACAGATACGCAGTATTTT. Translation gives CASSQPGSTDTQYF.

V gene TRBV5-4 combines with J gene TRBJ2-7, with TRBD2 matching over 9 bases. The CDR3 contains 14 residues. Germline V gene data show CDR1 as SGHNT and CDR2 as YYREEE (reference sequence). V was pared by 6 bases and J by 6 bases, with 10 bases of the junction left unmatched. The CDR3 sequence: CASTVSGSGIEQYF. In DNA, the CDR3 is TGTGCCAGCACCGTTAGCGGGAGCGGGATCGAGCAGTACTTC.

This sequence joins TRBV14 and TRBJ1-4; TRBD1 might be the D (6 bases). V shed 3 bases and J shed 7 bases, with 15 bases lying between them. Germline V gene sequence: CDR1 SGHDN, CDR2 FVKESK. This CDR3 is built from 15 residues. This CDR3 is CASSHLTGQGEKLFF. CDR3 DNA sequence: TGTGCCAGCAGCCACCTAACAGGGCAGGGTGAAAAACTGTTTTTT.

The CDR3 here is CASTSGQGLTGELFF. CDR3 in DNA: TGTGCCAGTACCTCCGGACAGGGACTGACCGGGGAGCTGTTTTTT. The rearrangement links TRBV19 to TRBJ2-2; TRBD1 agrees at 8 bases. Germline lookup yields CDR1 LNHDA and CDR2 SQIVND (reference sequence). CDR3 length: 15 amino acids. Trimming at V came to 7 bases and at J to 5 bases, leaving 9 bases not matched to a gene.

This clone was counted once. The rearrangement joins TRBV6-5 to TRBJ2-4, with D possibly matching TRBD2 (6 bases). The germline V and J ends were trimmed by 4 bases and 2 bases, with 9 bases remaining between them. CDR1 is MNHEY, CDR2 SVGAGI, per germline. This CDR3 contains 14 residues. CDR3 residues: CASSWGVSKNIQYF. CDR3 bases: TGTGCCAGCAGTTGGGGGGTGTCCAAAAACATTCAGTACTTC.

Points on this clone: Other DNA sequences in this sample translate to the same CDR3. This chain links TRBV6-5 with TRBJ2-2; D is perhaps TRBD1 or TRBD2 (5 bases each). Germline V gene lookup returns CDR1 MNHEY and CDR2 SVGAGI. V lost 2 bases and J lost 5, with 12 bases in between. The CDR3 runs to 15 residues. Here the CDR3 DNA reads TGTGCCAGCAGTTACGGGGGATCGGGTACCGGGGAGCTGTTTTTT. Its translation: CASSYGGSGTGELFF.

The chain has TRBV7-2 and TRBJ1-1; the D is unclear. V was pared by 4 bases and J by 1 base, with 1 base between. CDR1 and CDR2 from the germline V gene are SGHTA and FQGNSA. The CDR3 sequence is 11 residues long. The CDR3 is CASSSNTEAFF. In nucleotides, the CDR3 is TGTGCCAGCAGCTCGAACACTGAAGCTTTCTTT.

The chain combines TRBV25-1 with TRBJ2-5; 11 bases are a match to TRBD1. The ends lost 5 bases at V and 5 bases at J; junction bases unmatched: 7. CDR1 and CDR2 from the germline V gene are MGHDK and SYGVNS. The CDR3 spans 15 residues. CDR3 loop: CASSMRTGGEETQYF. The CDR3 bases are TGTGCCAGCAGTATGAGGACAGGGGGCGAGGAGACCCAGTACTTC. The full variable domain, completed using reference TRBV25-1 and TRBJ2-5, is EADIYQTPRYLVIGTGKKITLECSQTMGHDKMYWYQQDPGMELHLIHYSYGVNSTEKGDLSSESTVSRIRTEHFPLTLESARPSHTSQYLCASSMRTGGEETQYFGPGTRLLVL.

This chain joins TRBV12-5 and TRBJ2-5; D might be TRBD1 (5 bases). This CDR3 comprises 13 residues. The germline V gene has CDR1 LGHNT and CDR2 FRNRAP. The V end lost 6 bases, the J end lost 2 bases, and 10 bases lay between the germline ends. The CDR3 DNA is TGTGCTAGTGGCCTGGGGCAGCAAGAGACCCAGTACTTC. Translation: CASGLGQQETQYF.

The chain links TRBV7-9 to TRBJ1-3, with D unresolved. V was pared by 1 base and J by 2 bases, with 18 bases between. The CDR3 is 18 amino acids. Germline V gives CDR1 SEHNR, CDR2 FQNEAQ (reference sequence). CDR3 sequence reads: CASSLVNLNKRTGNTIYF. CDR3 DNA sequence: TGTGCCAGCAGCTTAGTGAATTTAAACAAGAGGACTGGAAACACCATATATTTT.